This TCR beta chain was sequenced for a study of T-cell reconstitution after alpha-beta-depleted transplantation in children. The CDR3 runs to 14 residues. Germline V gene data show CDR1 as SGHKS and CDR2 as YYEKEE (reference sequence). Losses at the gene ends were 3 bases for V and 1 base for J; bases not matched to a gene: 4. This clonotype has at least ten counts. Library preparation (for TCRbeta) was performed with unique molecular identifiers. TCRdb used MiXCR to reprocess the PCR reads, holding one entry per CDR3 protein. Seen here are approximately 400,000 distinct CDR3 sequences, under 13% observed once, and the top ten hold approximately 5%.

The sequence came from a human donor who donated a stem cell graft to a child with acute myeloid leukemia. The material sequenced was PBMCs from the stem cell graft donor, taken from the stem cell graft. This chain uses TRBV5-5 with TRBJ2-7, with 7 positions matching TRBD1. CDR3 DNA sequence: TGTGCCAGCAGCTCCGGACAGGCTTCCTACGAGCAGTACGTC. This sequence encodes CASSSGQASYEQYV.